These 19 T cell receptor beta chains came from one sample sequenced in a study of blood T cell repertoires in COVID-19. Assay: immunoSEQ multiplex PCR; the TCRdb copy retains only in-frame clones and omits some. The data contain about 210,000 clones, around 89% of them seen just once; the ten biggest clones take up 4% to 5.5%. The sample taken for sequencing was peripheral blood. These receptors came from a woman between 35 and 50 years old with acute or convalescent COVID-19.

CDR3: CASSGTNYEQYV. CDR3 nucleotides: TGTGCCAGCAGCGGGACTAACTACGAGCAGTACGTC. The chain joins TRBV9 to TRBJ2-7, with D possibly matching TRBD2 (6 bases). The CDR3 runs 12 residues. V lost 3 bases and J 3 bases, leaving 7 bases between the germline ends. The V gene's germline CDR1 is SGDLS and CDR2 YYNGEE.

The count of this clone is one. CDR3 protein: CAISESTRRGLFF. In DNA, the CDR3 is TGTGCCATCAGTGAGTCCACAAGGAGGGGGCTGTTTTTT. V usage is TRBV10-3 and J usage is TRBJ2-2; D possibly corresponds to TRBD2 (6 bases). Germline CDR1 reads ENHRY; CDR2 reads SYGVKD. V lost 0 bases, J lost 13 bases, and 12 bases lay in between. The CDR3 spans 13 residues.

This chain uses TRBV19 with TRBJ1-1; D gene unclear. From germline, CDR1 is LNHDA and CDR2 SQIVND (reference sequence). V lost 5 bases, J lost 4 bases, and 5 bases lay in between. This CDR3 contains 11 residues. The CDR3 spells CASSFVTEAFF. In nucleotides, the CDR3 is TGTGCCAGTAGTTTCGTCACTGAAGCTTTCTTT.

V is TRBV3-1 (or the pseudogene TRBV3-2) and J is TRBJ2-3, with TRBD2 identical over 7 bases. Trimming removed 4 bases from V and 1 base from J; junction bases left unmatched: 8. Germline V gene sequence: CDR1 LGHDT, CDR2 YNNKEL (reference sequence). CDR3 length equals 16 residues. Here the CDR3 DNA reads TGTGCCAGCAGCCCTAGCTGGGGGGGAGGCACAGATACGCAGTATTTT. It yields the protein CASSPSWGGGTDTQYF.

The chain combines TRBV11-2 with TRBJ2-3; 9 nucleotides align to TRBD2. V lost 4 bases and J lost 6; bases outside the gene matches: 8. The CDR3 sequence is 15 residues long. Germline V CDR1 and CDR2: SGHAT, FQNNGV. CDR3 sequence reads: CASSSRAGGFDTQYF. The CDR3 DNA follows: TGTGCCAGCAGCTCTAGAGCGGGAGGCTTTGATACGCAGTATTTT.

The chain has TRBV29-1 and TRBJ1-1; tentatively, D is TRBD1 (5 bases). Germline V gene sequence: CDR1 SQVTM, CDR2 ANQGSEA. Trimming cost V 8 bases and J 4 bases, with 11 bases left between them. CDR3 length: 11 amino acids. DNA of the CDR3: TGCAGCTCGTGGGGGGGCACTGAAGCTTTCTTT. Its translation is CSSWGGTEAFF.

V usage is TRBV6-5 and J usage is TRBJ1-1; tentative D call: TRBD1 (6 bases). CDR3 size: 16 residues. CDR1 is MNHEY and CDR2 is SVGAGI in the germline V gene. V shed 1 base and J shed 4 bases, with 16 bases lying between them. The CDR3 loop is CASSYWTFGQTTEAFF. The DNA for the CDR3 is TGTGCCAGCAGTTACTGGACATTTGGACAGACCACTGAAGCTTTCTTT.

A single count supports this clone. The CDR3 DNA follows: TGTGCCAGCACGCCCGACGGGTCTTTAAACACTGAAGCTTTCTTT. This codes for CASTPDGSLNTEAFF. The gene calls are TRBV6-5 and TRBJ1-1; D is unclear. Trimming pared 7 bases from V and 2 bases from J, leaving 17 bases between. This CDR3 contains 15 residues. The V gene's germline CDR1 is MNHEY and CDR2 SVGAGI.

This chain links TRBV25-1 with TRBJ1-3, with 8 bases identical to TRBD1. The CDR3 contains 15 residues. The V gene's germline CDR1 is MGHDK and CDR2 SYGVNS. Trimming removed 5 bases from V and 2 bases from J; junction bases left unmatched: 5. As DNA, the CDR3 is TGTGCCAGCAGTCAGGGGGCGATCGCTGGAAACACCATATATTTT. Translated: CASSQGAIAGNTIYF.

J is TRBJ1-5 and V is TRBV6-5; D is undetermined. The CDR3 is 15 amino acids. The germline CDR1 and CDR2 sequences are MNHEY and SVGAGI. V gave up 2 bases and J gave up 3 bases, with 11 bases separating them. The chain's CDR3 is CASSYDHGVNQPQHF. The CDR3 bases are TGTGCCAGCAGTTACGATCACGGAGTCAATCAGCCCCAGCATTTT.

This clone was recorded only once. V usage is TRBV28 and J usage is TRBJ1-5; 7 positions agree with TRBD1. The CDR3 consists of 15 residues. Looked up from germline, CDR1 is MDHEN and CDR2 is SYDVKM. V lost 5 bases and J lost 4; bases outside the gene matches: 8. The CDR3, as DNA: TGTGCCAGCAGTCCCCCGACAGGGACAAATCAGCCCCAGCATTTT. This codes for CASSPPTGTNQPQHF.

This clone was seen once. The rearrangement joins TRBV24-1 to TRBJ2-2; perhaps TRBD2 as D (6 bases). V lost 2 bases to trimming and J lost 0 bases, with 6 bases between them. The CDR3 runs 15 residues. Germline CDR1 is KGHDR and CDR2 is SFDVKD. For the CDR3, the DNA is TGTGCCACCAGTGATTCTAGCGCGAACACCGGGGAGCTGTTTTTT. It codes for CATSDSSANTGELFF.

The CDR3 loop reads CASSLERVIPTEAFF. In DNA, the CDR3 is TGTGCCAGCAGCTTGGAGAGGGTAATCCCCACTGAAGCTTTCTTT. The rearrangement uses TRBV5-6 and TRBJ1-1; D is ambiguous. CDR1 is SGHDT, CDR2 YYEEEE, per germline. V lost 0 bases to trimming and J lost 4 bases, with 13 bases between them. This CDR3 is 15 amino acids long.

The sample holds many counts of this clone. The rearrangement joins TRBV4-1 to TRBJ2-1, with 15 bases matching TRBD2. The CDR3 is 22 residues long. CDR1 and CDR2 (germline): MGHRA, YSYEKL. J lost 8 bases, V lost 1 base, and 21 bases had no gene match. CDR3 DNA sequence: TGCGCCAGCAGCCAAGTTCCCTACAGGACTAGCGGGGGGGTAGGTTCTCCGGATGAGCAGTTCTTC. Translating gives CASSQVPYRTSGGVGSPDEQFF.

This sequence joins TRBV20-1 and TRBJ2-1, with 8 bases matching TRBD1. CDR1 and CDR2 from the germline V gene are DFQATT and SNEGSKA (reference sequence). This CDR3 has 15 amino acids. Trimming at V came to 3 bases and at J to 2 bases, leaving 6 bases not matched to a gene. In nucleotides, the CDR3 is TGCAGTGCTAGTATCAGGGGGCTAACCTACAATGAGCAGTTCTTC. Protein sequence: CSASIRGLTYNEQFF.

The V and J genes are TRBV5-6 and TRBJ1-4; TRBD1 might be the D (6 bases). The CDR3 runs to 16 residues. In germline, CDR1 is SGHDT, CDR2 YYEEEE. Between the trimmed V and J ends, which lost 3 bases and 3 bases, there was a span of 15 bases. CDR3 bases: TGTGCCAGCAGCTCGATAGCAGGGGTCTCTAATGAAAAACTGTTTTTT. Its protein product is CASSSIAGVSNEKLFF.

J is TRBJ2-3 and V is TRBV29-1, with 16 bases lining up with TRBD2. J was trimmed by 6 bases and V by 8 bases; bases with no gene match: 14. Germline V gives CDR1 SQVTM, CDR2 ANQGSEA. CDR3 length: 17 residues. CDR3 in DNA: TGCAGCCTCTCATCGGGGACTAGCGGGGGGGCCCGTGATACGCAGTATTTT. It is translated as CSLSSGTSGGARDTQYF.

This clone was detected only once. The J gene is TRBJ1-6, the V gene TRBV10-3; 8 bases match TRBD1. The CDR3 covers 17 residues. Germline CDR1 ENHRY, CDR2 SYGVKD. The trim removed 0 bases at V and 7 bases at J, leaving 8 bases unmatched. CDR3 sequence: CAISESQGGVGNSPLHF. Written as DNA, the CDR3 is TGTGCCATCAGTGAGTCACAGGGGGGAGTGGGGAATTCACCCCTCCACTTT.

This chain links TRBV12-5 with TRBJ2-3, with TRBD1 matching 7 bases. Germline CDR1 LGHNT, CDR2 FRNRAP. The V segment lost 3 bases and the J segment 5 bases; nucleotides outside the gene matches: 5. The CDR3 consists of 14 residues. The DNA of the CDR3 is TGTGCTAGTGGTTTACGAGGGGGCAGAGATACGCAGTATTTT. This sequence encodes CASGLRGGRDTQYF.